This TCR beta chain was identified during a study of OX40 agonist ivuxolimab in advanced cancers. Study summary: Partial responses were achieved by three patients, one with hepatocellular carcinoma and two with cutaneous melanoma.

TCRdb keeps only in-frame clones here, not all; method: immunoSEQ multiplex PCR. Of 75,000 to 80,000 clones in the sample, roughly 80% were seen once. This clone came up a few times. The CDR3 contains 15 residues. The receptor was derived from an adult with an advanced solid tumor such as melanoma, head and neck, liver or kidney cancer. The rearrangement uses TRBV21-1 and TRBJ1-2; whether TRBD1, the table's D call, matches the DNA was not checked. TRBV21-1 is noted as a pseudogene. The sample consisted of CD4+ or CD8+ T cells sorted from blood, taken in a trial of the OX40 agonist ivuxolimab. The CDR3 loop reads CASSKVTGGLYGYTF. The CDR3 DNA reads TGTGCCAGCAGCAAAGTGACAGGGGGACTTTATGGCTACACCTTC.